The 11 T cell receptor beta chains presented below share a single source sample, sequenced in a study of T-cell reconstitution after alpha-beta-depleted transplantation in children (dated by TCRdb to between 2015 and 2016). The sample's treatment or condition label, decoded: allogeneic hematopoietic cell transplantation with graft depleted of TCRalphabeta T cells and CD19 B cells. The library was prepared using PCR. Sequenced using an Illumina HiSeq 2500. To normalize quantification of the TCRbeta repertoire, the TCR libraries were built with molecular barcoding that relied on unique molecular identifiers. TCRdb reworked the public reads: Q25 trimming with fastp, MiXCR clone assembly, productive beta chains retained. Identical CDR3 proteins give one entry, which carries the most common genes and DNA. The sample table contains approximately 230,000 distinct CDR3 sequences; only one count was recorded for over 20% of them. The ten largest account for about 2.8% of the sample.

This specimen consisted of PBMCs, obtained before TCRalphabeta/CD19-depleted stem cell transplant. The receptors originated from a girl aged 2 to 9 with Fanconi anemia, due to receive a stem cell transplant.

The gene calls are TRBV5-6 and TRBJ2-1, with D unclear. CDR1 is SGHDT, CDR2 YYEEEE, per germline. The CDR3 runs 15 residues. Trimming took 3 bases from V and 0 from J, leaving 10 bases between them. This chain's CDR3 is CASSSGPNSYNEQFF. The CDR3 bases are TGTGCCAGCAGCTCCGGGCCCAACTCCTACAATGAGCAGTTCTTC.

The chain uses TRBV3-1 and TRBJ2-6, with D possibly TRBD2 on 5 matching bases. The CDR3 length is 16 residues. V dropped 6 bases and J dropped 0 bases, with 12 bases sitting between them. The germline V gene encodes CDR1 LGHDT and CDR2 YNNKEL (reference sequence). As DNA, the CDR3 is TGTGCCAGCAGTCTCTACGAGGGCTCTGGGGCCAACGTCCTGACTTTC. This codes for CASSLYEGSGANVLTF.

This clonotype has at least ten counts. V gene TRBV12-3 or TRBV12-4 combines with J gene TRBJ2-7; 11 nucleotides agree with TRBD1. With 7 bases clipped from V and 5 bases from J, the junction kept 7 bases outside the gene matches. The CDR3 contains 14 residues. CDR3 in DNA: TGTGCCAGCACGAGGGGACAGGGGGGGGACGAGCAGTACTTC. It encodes CASTRGQGGDEQYF.

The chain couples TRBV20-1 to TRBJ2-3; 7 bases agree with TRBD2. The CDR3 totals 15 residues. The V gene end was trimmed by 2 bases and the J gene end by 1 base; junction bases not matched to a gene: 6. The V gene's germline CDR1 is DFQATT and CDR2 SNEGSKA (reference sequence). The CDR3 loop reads CSARRLAEGTDTQYF. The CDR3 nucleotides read TGCAGTGCTAGAAGGCTAGCGGAAGGCACAGATACGCAGTATTTT.

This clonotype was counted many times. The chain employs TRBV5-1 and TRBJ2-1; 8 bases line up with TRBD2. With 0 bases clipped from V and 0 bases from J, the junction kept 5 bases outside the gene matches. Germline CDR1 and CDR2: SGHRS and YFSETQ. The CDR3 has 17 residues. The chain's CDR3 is CASSLGELADSYNEQFF. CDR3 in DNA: TGCGCCAGCAGCTTGGGGGAACTAGCGGACTCCTACAATGAGCAGTTCTTC. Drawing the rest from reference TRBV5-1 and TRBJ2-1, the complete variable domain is KAGVTQTPRYLIKTRGQQVTLSCSPISGHRSVSWYQQTPGQGLQFLFEYFSETQRNKGNFPGRFSGRQFSNSRSEMNVSTLELGDSALYLCASSLGELADSYNEQFFGPGTRLTVL.

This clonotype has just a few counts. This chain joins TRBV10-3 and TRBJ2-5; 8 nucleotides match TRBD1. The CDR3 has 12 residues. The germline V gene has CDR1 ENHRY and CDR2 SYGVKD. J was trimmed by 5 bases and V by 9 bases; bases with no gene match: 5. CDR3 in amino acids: CAIAGGYETQYF. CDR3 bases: TGTGCCATAGCAGGGGGCTATGAGACCCAGTACTTC.

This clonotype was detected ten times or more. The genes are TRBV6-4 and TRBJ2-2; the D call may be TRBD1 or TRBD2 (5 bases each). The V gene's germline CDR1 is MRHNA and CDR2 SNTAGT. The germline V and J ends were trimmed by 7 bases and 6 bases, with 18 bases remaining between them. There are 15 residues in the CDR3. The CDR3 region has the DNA TGTGCCAGCATGAAGGGACCGACGGGTGCCGGGGAGCTGTTTTTT. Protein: CASMKGPTGAGELFF.

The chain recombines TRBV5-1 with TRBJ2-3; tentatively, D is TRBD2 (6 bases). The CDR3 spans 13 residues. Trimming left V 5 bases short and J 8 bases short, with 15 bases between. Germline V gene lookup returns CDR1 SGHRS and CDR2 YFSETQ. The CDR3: CASRYPSERTQYF. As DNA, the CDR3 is TGCGCCAGCAGATATCCTAGCGAGCGTACGCAGTATTTT.

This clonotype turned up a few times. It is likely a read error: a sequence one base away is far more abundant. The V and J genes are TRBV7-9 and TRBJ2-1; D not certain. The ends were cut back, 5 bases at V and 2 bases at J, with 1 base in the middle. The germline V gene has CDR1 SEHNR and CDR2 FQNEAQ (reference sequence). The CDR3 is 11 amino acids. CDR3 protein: CASSAYNEQFF. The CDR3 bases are TGTGCCAGCAGCGCCTACAATGAGCAGTTCTTC.

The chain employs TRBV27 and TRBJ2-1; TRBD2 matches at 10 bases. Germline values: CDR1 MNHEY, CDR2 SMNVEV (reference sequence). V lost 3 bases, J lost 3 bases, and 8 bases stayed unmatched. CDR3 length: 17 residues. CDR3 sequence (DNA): TGTGCCAGCAGTTTGCCCCCAGTAGCGGGAGGCTACAATGAGCAGTTCTTC. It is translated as CASSLPPVAGGYNEQFF.

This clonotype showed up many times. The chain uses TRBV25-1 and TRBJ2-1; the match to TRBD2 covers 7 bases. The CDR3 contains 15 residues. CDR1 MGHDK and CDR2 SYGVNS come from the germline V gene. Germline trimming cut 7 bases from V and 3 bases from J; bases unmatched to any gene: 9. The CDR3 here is CASTAGGSGYNEQFF. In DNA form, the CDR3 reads TGTGCCAGCACTGCTGGCGGGAGCGGCTACAATGAGCAGTTCTTC.